The 27 T cell receptor beta chains reported below all come from one sample, sequenced in a study of control samples from healthy donors and cancer patients. Sequenced by immunoSEQ multiplex PCR; TCRdb stores in-frame clones only, minus some. The sample lists tens of thousands of clones, approximately 90% occurring once. The sequenced sample consisted of PBMCs. Receptors originate from a woman aged 35 to 49 with head and neck cancer.

The chain has TRBV18 and TRBJ1-5; D uncertain. There are 13 residues in the CDR3. The V gene's germline CDR1 is KGHSH and CDR2 LQKENI. V was trimmed by 2 bases and J by 7 bases, leaving 9 bases between them. This chain's CDR3 is CASSPADRQPQHF. The CDR3 bases are TGTGCCAGCTCACCAGCAGACCGGCAGCCCCAGCATTTT.

The V gene is TRBV7-3, the J gene TRBJ2-1; 11 bases fit TRBD2. Per the germline V gene, CDR1 is SGHTA and CDR2 is FQGTGA. This CDR3 region has 15 residues. The junction had 8 bases not matched to a gene; V was cut back by 5 bases and J by 8 bases. The CDR3 spells CASSPIAGGMHEQFF. The CDR3 DNA is TGTGCCAGCAGCCCCATAGCGGGAGGGATGCATGAGCAGTTCTTC.

This rearrangement joins TRBV19 to TRBJ2-7, with 12 bases matching TRBD1. J gave up 6 bases and V 7 bases, and 10 bases lay outside the gene matches. Looked up from germline, CDR1 is LNHDA and CDR2 is SQIVND (reference sequence). The length of the CDR3 is 15 residues. The CDR3 loop reads CASKPSGDRGREQYF. The CDR3 region has the DNA TGTGCCAGTAAGCCCAGCGGGGACAGGGGGCGCGAGCAGTACTTC.

The rearrangement links TRBV6-6 to TRBJ1-6; possible D gene TRBD1, 5 bases. Trimming cost V 6 bases and J 7 bases, with 13 bases left between them. Germline V gives CDR1 MNHNY, CDR2 SVGAGI (reference sequence). The CDR3 totals 14 residues. The DNA for the CDR3 is TGTGCCAGCAGCCTGGAAGGGGCCAATTCACCCCTCCACTTT. This sequence encodes CASSLEGANSPLHF.

The gene calls are TRBV19 and TRBJ1-5; unclear D gene. Germline V gene lookup returns CDR1 LNHDA and CDR2 SQIVND (reference sequence). Deletions cut 3 bases from V and 1 base from J, with 10 bases between. This CDR3 comprises 15 residues. The CDR3: CASSINTVSNQPQHF. The CDR3 region has the DNA TGTGCCAGTAGTATCAACACAGTGAGCAATCAGCCCCAGCATTTT.

The genes are TRBV19 and TRBJ2-2, with D perhaps TRBD1 (5 bases). This CDR3 is built from 15 residues. V was cut by 3 bases and J by 0 bases, with 8 bases left in between. In germline, CDR1 is LNHDA, CDR2 SQIVND (reference sequence). For the CDR3, the DNA is TGTGCCAGTAGTATTGTAGGGGCGAACACCGGGGAGCTGTTTTTT. As protein: CASSIVGANTGELFF.

This chain links TRBV19 with TRBJ1-1; D gene uncertain. The CDR3 totals 15 residues. Germline assignment: CDR1 LNHDA and CDR2 SQIVND (reference sequence). Trimming stripped 4 bases from V and 0 bases from J, with 12 bases between. The CDR3 reads CASSSPSEMNTEAFF. CDR3 nucleotides: TGTGCCAGTAGTAGCCCCAGTGAGATGAACACTGAAGCTTTCTTT.

The chain couples TRBV19 to TRBJ1-4; D remains ambiguous. Looked up from germline, CDR1 is LNHDA and CDR2 is SQIVND (reference sequence). The ends were cut back, 8 bases at V and 5 bases at J, with 15 bases in the middle. CDR3 length equals 14 residues. The CDR3 region is CASGPSGSNEKLFF. For the CDR3, the DNA is TGTGCCAGTGGCCCTAGCGGGAGCAATGAAAAACTGTTTTTT.

This clone came up a few times. The chain couples TRBV7-3 to TRBJ2-1; 11 positions agree with TRBD1. CDR1 is SGHTA, CDR2 FQGTGA, per germline. Trimming removed 2 bases from V and 14 bases from J; junction bases left unmatched: 5. CDR3 length: 13 residues. The CDR3 DNA reads as TGTGCCAGCAGCTTAGGGGACAGGGGGTACAAGTTCTTC. Its protein is CASSLGDRGYKFF.

The chain combines TRBV6-1 with TRBJ2-5; D is perhaps TRBD2 (6 bases). Germline V gene sequence: CDR1 MNHNS, CDR2 SASEGT. The length of the CDR3 is 17 residues. Between the trimmed V and J ends, which lost 3 bases and 1 base, there was a span of 18 bases. The CDR3 DNA is TGTGCCAGCAGTGATTTCCGACACCCGGGACTCCAAGAGACCCAGTACTTC. Translated: CASSDFRHPGLQETQYF.

This clone was detected once. The chain uses TRBV2 and TRBJ1-4; 11 bases are shared with TRBD1. Germline V gene sequence: CDR1 SNHLY, CDR2 FYNNEI. The V and J ends lost 6 bases and 8 bases, in that order; junction bases with no gene match: 5. CDR3 size: 14 residues. The CDR3 sequence: CASSTGTGGEKLFF. Written as DNA, the CDR3 is TGTGCCAGCAGCACCGGGACAGGGGGAGAAAAACTGTTTTTT.

This chain joins TRBV5-1 and TRBJ2-5; the match to TRBD1 covers 7 bases. Germline assignment: CDR1 SGHRS and CDR2 YFSETQ. This CDR3 region has 13 residues. Trimming at V came to 1 base and at J to 5 bases, leaving 2 bases not matched to a gene. The CDR3 is CASSLTGVETQYF. In DNA form, the CDR3 reads TGCGCCAGCAGCTTGACAGGGGTGGAGACCCAGTACTTC.

The chain joins TRBV4-1 to TRBJ1-3; D perhaps matches TRBD1 (6 bases). CDR3 length: 19 residues. V lost 2 bases, J lost 5 bases, and 25 bases lay in between. Germline assignment: CDR1 MGHRA and CDR2 YSYEKL. This chain's CDR3 is CASSQSSGGDTAFRNTIYF. The CDR3 DNA is TGCGCCAGCAGCCAATCCTCCGGGGGGGACACCGCTTTTAGAAACACCATATATTTT.

J is TRBJ2-1 and V is TRBV5-1; weak D call: TRBD2 (6 bases). Germline CDR1 SGHRS, CDR2 YFSETQ. The V end lost 2 bases, the J end lost 4 bases, and 10 bases lay between the germline ends. This CDR3 has 14 residues. The CDR3: CASSLTGTYNEQFF. The CDR3 DNA reads as TGCGCCAGCAGCTTAACCGGGACTTACAATGAGCAGTTCTTC.

The chain carries TRBV19 and TRBJ2-3; a weak D match, TRBD1 (5 bases). V lost 10 bases, J lost 0 bases, and 17 bases lay in between. CDR1 and CDR2 (germline): LNHDA, SQIVND (reference sequence). The length of the CDR3 is 15 residues. The CDR3 loop reads CATRSRGKSTDTQYF. As DNA, the CDR3 is TGTGCCACTCGCTCTAGGGGTAAGAGCACAGATACGCAGTATTTT.

The V call is TRBV7-6, the J call TRBJ2-1; 7 bases map to TRBD2. The trim removed 8 bases at V and 1 base at J, leaving 5 bases unmatched. CDR3 length equals 14 residues. The germline V gene encodes CDR1 SGHVS and CDR2 FNYEAQ. CDR3 DNA sequence: TGTGCCAGCGGGAATAGCGGGTCCTACAATGAGCAGTTCTTC. Translated, it gives CASGNSGSYNEQFF.

The chain is built from TRBV5-1 and TRBJ2-7; D gene uncertain. The V end was cut by 3 bases, the J end by 1 base, with 14 bases between. Germline lookup yields CDR1 SGHRS and CDR2 YFSETQ. This CDR3 spans 15 amino acids. Here the CDR3 DNA reads TGCGCCAGCAGCTCCTCCCTAACGTCATCCTACGAGCAGTACTTC. Translated, it gives CASSSSLTSSYEQYF.

This sequence joins TRBV19 and TRBJ2-5; either TRBD1 or TRBD2 may fit D (5 bases each). CDR1 is LNHDA and CDR2 is SQIVND in the germline V gene (reference sequence). V was pared by 3 bases and J by 1 base, with 9 bases between. This CDR3 spans 14 amino acids. CDR3 in amino acids: CASSMGRFQETQYF. CDR3 DNA sequence: TGTGCCAGTAGTATGGGACGGTTCCAAGAGACCCAGTACTTC.

The chain has TRBV6-5 and TRBJ2-1; D is unresolved. There are 16 residues in the CDR3. CDR1 is MNHEY and CDR2 is SVGAGI in the germline V gene. V lost 0 bases to trimming and J lost 0 bases, with 9 bases between them. CDR3: CASSYSQSGSYNEQFF. The DNA for the CDR3 is TGTGCCAGCAGTTACTCGCAGTCCGGCTCCTACAATGAGCAGTTCTTC.

The chain uses TRBV27 and TRBJ1-4; no definite D call. Germline V CDR1 and CDR2: MNHEY, SMNVEV (reference sequence). The CDR3 is made up of 13 amino acids. V was clipped by 0 bases and J by 2 bases, with 1 base between them. CDR3 in DNA: TGTGCCAGCAGTTTATCGACTAATGAAAAACTGTTTTTT. Its protein product is CASSLSTNEKLFF. Full variable domain (missing parts from reference TRBV27 and TRBJ1-4): EAQVTQNPRYLITVTGKKLTVTCSQNMNHEYMSWYRQDPGLGLRQIYYSMNVEVTDKGDVPEGYKVSRKEKRNFPLILESPSPNQTSLYFCASSLSTNEKLFFGSGTQLSVL.

The gene calls are TRBV2 and TRBJ1-1; D is undetermined. V dropped 7 bases and J dropped 2 bases, with 14 bases sitting between them. Germline CDR1 SNHLY, CDR2 FYNNEI. The CDR3 consists of 14 residues. Here the CDR3 DNA reads TGTGCCAGCATGAAAGATGCGGTTAACACTGAAGCTTTCTTT. Protein sequence: CASMKDAVNTEAFF.

V gene TRBV14 combines with J gene TRBJ1-2, with a weak D call TRBD1 (6 bases). Trimming removed 6 bases at V and 4 bases at J, with 9 bases between. Germline CDR1 and CDR2: SGHDN and FVKESK. The CDR3 totals 12 residues. CDR3 coding DNA: TGTGCCAGCAGTCGACAGGCCTATGGCTACACCTTC. Translation gives CASSRQAYGYTF.

This rearrangement joins TRBV2 to TRBJ2-7; no clear D. This CDR3 spans 11 amino acids. Trimming stripped 7 bases from V and 2 bases from J, with 6 bases between. Germline assignment: CDR1 SNHLY and CDR2 FYNNEI. DNA for the CDR3: TGTGCCAGCAAACTAACCTACGAGCAGTACTTC. Its protein product is CASKLTYEQYF.

V usage is TRBV30 and J usage is TRBJ2-5, with D unclear. Germline CDR1 GTSNPN, CDR2 SVGIG (reference sequence). This CDR3 region has 15 residues. V gave up 0 bases and J gave up 2 bases, with 13 bases separating them. In DNA, the CDR3 is TGTGCCTGGAGTGTACAACCAGCGAAACAAGAGACCCAGTACTTC. The encoded protein is CAWSVQPAKQETQYF.

The chain links TRBV5-6 to TRBJ2-3, with D possibly TRBD1 on 6 matching bases. Germline V gives CDR1 SGHDT, CDR2 YYEEEE. Trimming stripped 4 bases from V and 2 bases from J, with 14 bases between. This CDR3 contains 15 residues. Here the CDR3 DNA reads TGTGCCAGCAGCCCATTGGACAGCTTCACAGATACGCAGTATTTT. Protein product: CASSPLDSFTDTQYF.

V is TRBV2 and J is TRBJ2-4; 12 bases line up with TRBD2. Germline V gene data show CDR1 as SNHLY and CDR2 as FYNNEI. CDR3 size: 16 residues. J was trimmed by 7 bases and V by 9 bases; bases with no gene match: 13. CDR3 residues: CARGAGTSGRANIQYF. The CDR3 nucleotides read TGTGCCAGAGGGGCCGGGACTAGCGGGCGGGCGAACATTCAGTACTTC.

The chain is built from TRBV19 and TRBJ1-6, with D perhaps TRBD1 (5 bases). Germline V gives CDR1 LNHDA, CDR2 SQIVND (reference sequence). V lost 7 bases and J lost 0, with 10 bases in between. CDR3 length equals 15 residues. The CDR3 here is CASKTASSYNSPLHF. The CDR3 DNA follows: TGTGCCAGTAAGACAGCTAGCTCCTATAATTCACCCCTCCACTTT. Looking up the rest from reference TRBV19 and TRBJ1-6 gives the full variable domain: DGGITQSPKYLFRKEGQNVTLSCEQNLNHDAMYWYRQDPGQGLRLIYYSQIVNDFQKGDIAEGYSVSREKKESFPLTVTSAQKNPTAFYLCASKTASSYNSPLHFGNGTRLTVT.